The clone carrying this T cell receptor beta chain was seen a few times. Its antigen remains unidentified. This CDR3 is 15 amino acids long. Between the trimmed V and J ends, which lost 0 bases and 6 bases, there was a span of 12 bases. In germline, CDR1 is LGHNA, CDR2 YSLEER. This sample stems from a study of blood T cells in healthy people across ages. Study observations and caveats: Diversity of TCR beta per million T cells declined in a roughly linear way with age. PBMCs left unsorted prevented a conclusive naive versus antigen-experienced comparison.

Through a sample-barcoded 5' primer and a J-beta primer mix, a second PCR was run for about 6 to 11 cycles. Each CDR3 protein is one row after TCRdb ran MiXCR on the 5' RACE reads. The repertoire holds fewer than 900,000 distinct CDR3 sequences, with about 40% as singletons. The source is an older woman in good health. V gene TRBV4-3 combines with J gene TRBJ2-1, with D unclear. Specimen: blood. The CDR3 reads CASSQDLASVNEQFF. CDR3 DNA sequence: TGCGCCAGCAGCCAAGATTTGGCCTCCGTCAATGAGCAGTTCTTC.